Below are 18 T cell receptor beta chains sequenced from a single sample in a study of T cells in Graves' hyperthyroidism and ophthalmopathy. TCR beta CDR3 regions were amplified from RNA transcripts. HTBI primers were the set used in a first-round RT-PCR of the TCR CDR3. TCRdb re-derived calls from the multiplex PCR reads in MiXCR, one entry per CDR3 protein. The sample has roughly 500,000 distinct CDR3 sequences, 40% to 50% seen once; the top ten hold about 43%. Sequenced: peripheral blood or thyroid tissue (not recorded which). All receptors come from an adult woman with Graves' disease, either hyperthyroidism or ophthalmopathy (not recorded which).

In this sample, this clonotype turned up many times. This chain links TRBV20-1 with TRBJ1-2; possibly TRBD1 for D (6 bases). Deletions cut 3 bases from V and 7 bases from J, with 12 bases between. Germline assignment: CDR1 DFQATT and CDR2 SNEGSKA (reference sequence). This CDR3 has 12 amino acids. The CDR3 is CSASHRVGGYTF. DNA for the CDR3: TGCAGTGCTAGTCACAGGGTCGGTGGCTACACCTTC.

This chain links TRBV6-6 with TRBJ1-1, with D uncertain. The CDR3 is 13 amino acids. CDR1 and CDR2 (germline): MNHNY, SVGAGI (reference sequence). The germline V and J ends were trimmed by 2 bases and 0 bases, with 4 bases remaining between them. The CDR3 is CASSYLLNTEAFF. DNA for the CDR3: TGTGCCAGCAGTTACCTACTGAACACTGAAGCTTTCTTT.

This chain links TRBV29-1 with TRBJ2-5; D is perhaps TRBD1 (6 bases). The V and J ends lost 7 bases and 5 bases respectively, with 20 bases between them. Germline-derived CDR1 and CDR2 are SQVTM and ANQGSEA. CDR3 size: 14 residues. The CDR3 spells CSANEKGVGETQYF. CDR3 DNA sequence: TGCAGCGCCAACGAGAAGGGGGTCGGCGAGACCCAGTACTTC.

V and J are TRBV9 and TRBJ1-1; 8 bases match TRBD1. V dropped 4 bases and J dropped 0; count of bases not matched to a gene: 11. Germline V gene lookup returns CDR1 SGDLS and CDR2 YYNGEE. The CDR3 covers 17 residues. CDR3 coding DNA: TGTGCCAGCAGCTTAGGGTCACAGGGGGTCGTGAACACTGAAGCTTTCTTT. Protein product: CASSLGSQGVVNTEAFF.

This clonotype was detected ten times or more. The chain recombines TRBV11-2 with TRBJ2-7, with 7 positions matching TRBD1. CDR1 SGHAT and CDR2 FQNNGV come from the germline V gene. The CDR3 sequence is 15 residues long. Trimming at V came to 5 bases and at J to 2 bases, leaving 9 bases not matched to a gene. The CDR3 loop is CASSPAGTAAYEQYF. CDR3 sequence (DNA): TGTGCCAGCAGCCCTGCCGGGACAGCCGCCTACGAGCAGTACTTC.

This chain uses TRBV7-2 with TRBJ1-6; no clear D gene. The ends were cut back, 2 bases at V and 4 bases at J, with 12 bases in the middle. This CDR3 contains 16 residues. CDR1 and CDR2 from the germline V gene are SGHTA and FQGNSA. CDR3 sequence reads: CASSLTGNLYNSPLHF. The CDR3 coding sequence is TGTGCCAGCAGCTTAACTGGGAACCTGTATAATTCACCCCTCCACTTT.

The chain uses TRBV7-2 and TRBJ2-5; 10 bases map to TRBD1. Germline loops: CDR1 SGHTA, CDR2 FQGNSA. This CDR3 has 15 residues. The J segment lost 9 bases and the V segment lost 4 bases, leaving 11 bases of the junction unmatched. The DNA for the CDR3 is TGTGCCAGCAGCTATGGGACAGGGGACGATCAGCCCCAGTACTTC. Translation: CASSYGTGDDQPQYF.

This chain links TRBV7-6 with TRBJ2-2, with 11 bases lining up with TRBD2. The CDR3 spans 17 residues. V was clipped by 1 base and J by 2 bases; unmatched bases: 3. Germline assignment: CDR1 SGHVS and CDR2 FNYEAQ. CDR3 in DNA: TGTGCCAGCAGCTTAGTGCTAGCGGGAGGTAACACCGGGGAGCTGTTTTTT. This sequence encodes CASSLVLAGGNTGELFF.

The chain has TRBV24-1 and TRBJ1-4; no firm D call. This CDR3 has 14 amino acids. CDR1 is KGHDR, CDR2 SFDVKD, per germline. V was shortened by 3 bases and J by 8 bases, with 12 bases between the two germline ends. CDR3 sequence: CATSDRNRREKLFF. CDR3 DNA: TGTGCCACCAGTGATCGGAACCGCCGGGAAAAACTGTTTTTT.

CDR3 residues: CASSTSQVNTEAFF. As DNA, the CDR3 is TGTGCCAGCAGCACTTCACAGGTGAACACTGAAGCTTTCTTT. V is TRBV7-6 and J is TRBJ1-1; a weak D match, TRBD1 (5 bases). The CDR3 totals 14 residues. V was trimmed by 5 bases and J by 0 bases, leaving 10 bases between them. The germline V gene encodes CDR1 SGHVS and CDR2 FNYEAQ. The complete variable domain, with remaining parts taken from reference TRBV7-6 and TRBJ1-1, reads GAGVSQSPRYKVTKRGQDVALRCDPISGHVSLYWYRQALGQGPEFLTYFNYEAQQDKSGLPNDRFSAERPEGSISTLTIQRTEQRDSAMYRCASSTSQVNTEAFFGQGTRLTVV.

This clonotype was picked up a small number of times. The CDR3 DNA reads as TGCAGTGCTAGTGGCAGGGAGGAACATCGAGAGCAGTACTTC. Amino acids: CSASGREEHREQYF. The rearrangement uses TRBV20-1 and TRBJ2-7, with D possibly TRBD2 on 6 matching bases. V was shortened by 3 bases and J by 7 bases, with 19 bases between the two germline ends. The CDR3 consists of 14 residues. Germline assignment: CDR1 DFQATT and CDR2 SNEGSKA (reference sequence).

Ten or more counts support this clonotype. The chain employs TRBV5-6 and TRBJ2-5, with TRBD1 identical over 7 bases. Germline values: CDR1 SGHDT, CDR2 YYEEEE. This CDR3 has 14 amino acids. The ends lost 3 bases at V and 2 bases at J; junction bases unmatched: 4. Written as DNA, the CDR3 is TGTGCCAGCAGCTGGGGGACAGAACAAGAGACCCAGTACTTC. It yields the protein CASSWGTEQETQYF.

On this clonotype itself: The conserved final phenylalanine or tryptophan is absent from the CDR3, which likely points to a read error. This chain connects TRBV11-2 to TRBJ1-2; 8 bases fit TRBD1. The ends lost 8 bases at V and 6 bases at J; junction bases unmatched: 5. The CDR3 contains 12 residues. Looked up from germline, CDR1 is SGHAT and CDR2 is FQNNGV. Here the CDR3 DNA reads TGTGCCAGCGGAGGACAGGGTGATGGCTACACCTGC. Protein product: CASGGQGDGYTC.

This clonotype appeared many times. The CDR3: CASSSVFLSSPLHF. In nucleotides, the CDR3 is TGTGCCAGCAGCTCAGTTTTCTTGTCTTCACCCCTCCACTTT. The chain employs TRBV7-2 and TRBJ1-6, with D uncertain. The ends were cut back, 4 bases at V and 9 bases at J, with 13 bases in the middle. The germline V gene has CDR1 SGHTA and CDR2 FQGNSA. The CDR3 extends over 14 amino acids. The entire variable domain, with the rest obtained from reference TRBV7-2 and TRBJ1-6, is as follows: GAGVSQSPSNKVTEKGKDVELRCDPISGHTALYWYRQSLGQGLEFLIYFQGNSAPDKSGLPSDRFSAERTGGSVSTLTIQRTQQEDSAVYLCASSSVFLSSPLHFGNGTRLTVT.

For this clonotype: A read error may explain this, as a much larger clone is one base away. The CDR3 bases are TGCAGTGCTAGTGTCGAGGGCGAGCAGTACTTC. It yields the protein CSASVEGEQYF. This chain links TRBV20-1 with TRBJ2-7; D perhaps matches TRBD2 (5 bases). Germline CDR1 and CDR2: DFQATT and SNEGSKA (reference sequence). This CDR3 has 11 residues. V was pared by 3 bases and J by 6 bases, with 9 bases between.

The sample holds many counts of this clonotype. CDR3 DNA sequence: TGTGCCAGTAGTATACGGGTCCTAGCGGGAGGTGTGGAGACCCAGTACTTC. This gives the protein CASSIRVLAGGVETQYF. The chain recombines TRBV19 with TRBJ2-5, with 11 bases that match TRBD2. The ends lost 2 bases at V and 5 bases at J; junction bases unmatched: 10. The CDR3 is made up of 17 amino acids. Germline V gene sequence: CDR1 LNHDA, CDR2 SQIVND (reference sequence).

The chain links TRBV6-5 to TRBJ2-5; 11 bases match TRBD1. CDR1 MNHEY and CDR2 SVGAGI come from the germline V gene. V lost 5 bases and J lost 0; bases outside the gene matches: 5. This CDR3 region has 16 residues. CDR3 sequence (DNA): TGTGCCAGCAGTGACGGGACAGGGGGATACCAAGAGACCCAGTACTTC. Protein: CASSDGTGGYQETQYF.

A few counts support this clonotype. The chain combines TRBV4-3 with TRBJ1-1, with a tentative D call TRBD1 (6 bases). The CDR3 is 13 amino acids. The germline V and J ends were trimmed by 5 bases and 5 bases, with 12 bases remaining between them. Germline V lookup: CDR1 LGHNA, CDR2 YSLEER. In DNA form, the CDR3 reads TGCGCCAGCAGCTATACAGGGAGAACTGAAGCTTTCTTT. Its protein is CASSYTGRTEAFF.